These 15 T cell receptor beta chains were sequenced from one sample in a study of blood T cell repertoires in COVID-19. Some clones are missing from TCRdb's copy, which holds only in-frame ones; the method was immunoSEQ multiplex PCR. Among roughly 570,000 clones listed, roughly nine tenths were seen once. Material for sequencing was peripheral blood. These receptor sequences come from a woman aged 45-65 years with COVID-19, enrolled during active disease.

CDR3 region: CASSFGGGSPLHF. In DNA, the CDR3 is TGTGCCAGCAGTTTCGGCGGGGGCTCACCCCTCCACTTT. This chain connects TRBV12-3 or TRBV12-4 to TRBJ1-6; the D gene is possibly TRBD1 (6 bases). This CDR3 contains 13 residues. Trimming cost V 3 bases and J 10 bases, with 10 bases left between them.

The chain couples TRBV12-3 or TRBV12-4 to TRBJ2-5; TRBD1 matches 9 bases. The length of the CDR3 is 13 residues. V lost 8 bases, J lost 4 bases, and 5 bases stayed unmatched. As DNA, the CDR3 is TGTGCCAGCTTACAGGGGGCAAGAGAGACCCAGTACTTC. Protein: CASLQGARETQYF.

This clone was counted a few times. The J gene is TRBJ1-2, the V gene TRBV4-2; D remains unclear. Germline lookup yields CDR1 LGHNA and CDR2 YNFKEQ. This CDR3 is built from 16 residues. V was cut by 4 bases and J by 6 bases, with 21 bases left in between. DNA for the CDR3: TGTGCCAGCAGCCCCCGGCGCGGGCCGAACGTGAATGGCTACACCTTC. Translated, it gives CASSPRRGPNVNGYTF.

The V gene is TRBV13, the J gene TRBJ1-1, with a tentative D call TRBD1 (5 bases). V shed 4 bases and J shed 2 bases, with 14 bases lying between them. Germline CDR1 reads PRHDT; CDR2 reads FYEKMQ (reference sequence). This CDR3 is built from 15 residues. The CDR3 is CASSSWDGLNTEAFF. The DNA for the CDR3 is TGTGCCAGCAGCTCCTGGGACGGACTAAACACTGAAGCTTTCTTT.

J is TRBJ1-6 and V is TRBV5-1; D not resolved. This CDR3 contains 14 residues. With 0 bases removed from V and 7 bases from J, the gap between germline ends came to 8 bases. Germline V gene data show CDR1 as SGHRS and CDR2 as YFSETQ. CDR3 sequence: CASSLDSRNSPLHF. CDR3 DNA: TGCGCCAGCAGCTTGGACAGTCGAAATTCACCCCTCCACTTT. Based on the CDR3 plus reference TRBV5-1 and TRBJ1-6, the full variable domain is KAGVTQTPRYLIKTRGQQVTLSCSPISGHRSVSWYQQTPGQGLQFLFEYFSETQRNKGNFPGRFSGRQFSNSRSEMNVSTLELGDSALYLCASSLDSRNSPLHFGNGTRLTVT.

This clone has only a few counts. V usage is TRBV28 and J usage is TRBJ1-2; the D gene is possibly TRBD1 (5 bases). Germline V gives CDR1 MDHEN, CDR2 SYDVKM. The CDR3 covers 12 residues. V gave up 6 bases and J gave up 9 bases, with 14 bases separating them. CDR3 sequence reads: CASRDGGDRYTF. The CDR3 nucleotides read TGTGCCAGCAGAGACGGGGGGGATCGCTACACCTTC.

This chain connects TRBV11-3 to TRBJ2-7; a weak D match, TRBD2 (6 bases). Germline V gene sequence: CDR1 SGHNT, CDR2 YENEEA. The CDR3 consists of 14 residues. The V and J ends lost 5 bases and 2 bases respectively, with 13 bases between them. The CDR3 DNA follows: TGTGCCAGCAGCGCCGGGGGATCTACCTACGAGCAGTACTTC. This encodes CASSAGGSTYEQYF.

V gene TRBV18 combines with J gene TRBJ2-3, with D possibly matching TRBD1 (5 bases). This CDR3 has 16 residues. Trimming stripped 3 bases from V and 3 bases from J, with 16 bases between. Germline V lookup: CDR1 KGHSH, CDR2 LQKENI. As DNA, the CDR3 is TGTGCCAGCTCACCGGGGCAGGCAGAATCTACAGATACGCAGTATTTT. Protein sequence: CASSPGQAESTDTQYF.

The chain carries TRBV6-5 and TRBJ1-2, with D possibly being TRBD1 (6 bases). Germline V gives CDR1 MNHEY, CDR2 SVGAGI. The length of the CDR3 is 14 residues. V lost 0 bases to trimming and J lost 6 bases, with 11 bases between them. The CDR3 nucleotides read TGTGCCAGCAGTTACTCCACAGGGCGTAATGGCTACACCTTC. It yields the protein CASSYSTGRNGYTF.

The V call is TRBV6-6, the J call TRBJ1-4; D possibly corresponds to TRBD1 (6 bases). Germline values: CDR1 MNHNY, CDR2 SVGAGI (reference sequence). The CDR3 has 15 residues. V dropped 7 bases and J dropped 1 base, with 13 bases sitting between them. The chain's CDR3 is CASTISGQTNEKLFF. DNA of the CDR3: TGTGCCAGCACCATCTCGGGACAAACTAATGAAAAACTGTTTTTT.

The V gene is TRBV7-6, the J gene TRBJ2-2; maybe TRBD1 (7 bases). Germline CDR1 SGHVS, CDR2 FNYEAQ. V gave up 5 bases and J gave up 7 bases, with 20 bases separating them. CDR3 length equals 16 residues. In nucleotides, the CDR3 is TGTGCCAGCAGCCCCGTGGAGGGGGCGCAAGACGGGGAGCTGTTTTTT. It is translated as CASSPVEGAQDGELFF.

The rearrangement joins TRBV4-1 to TRBJ1-3; D gene unclear. Germline loops: CDR1 MGHRA, CDR2 YSYEKL. This CDR3 has 16 residues. Trimming took 3 bases from V and 0 from J, leaving 12 bases between them. CDR3 in DNA: TGCGCCAGCAGCCACCCCTCCCGGGGCTCTGGAAACACCATATATTTT. This codes for CASSHPSRGSGNTIYF.

This clone has more than one count but fewer than ten. The sample contains more than one DNA sequence encoding this CDR3. The chain combines TRBV19 with TRBJ1-1; D gene uncertain. CDR1 is LNHDA and CDR2 is SQIVND in the germline V gene (reference sequence). The length of the CDR3 is 13 residues. With 2 bases removed from V and 1 base from J, the gap between germline ends came to 5 bases. In DNA, the CDR3 is TGTGCCAGTAGTATAACAAGGAACACTGAAGCTTTCTTT. It codes for CASSITRNTEAFF.

V usage is TRBV5-1 and J usage is TRBJ2-7; possibly TRBD1 for D (7 bases). From germline, CDR1 is SGHRS and CDR2 YFSETQ. The V end lost 2 bases, the J end lost 4 bases, and 13 bases lay between the germline ends. This CDR3 has 14 residues. CDR3 sequence reads: CASSLEGAGYEQYF. The CDR3 bases are TGCGCCAGCAGCTTAGAGGGGGCGGGATACGAGCAGTACTTC.

The chain couples TRBV5-8 to TRBJ2-1; TRBD1 agrees at 9 bases. CDR1 and CDR2 from the germline V gene are SGHTS and YDEGEE. With V trimmed by 2 bases and J by 10 bases, 19 bases remained unmatched. CDR3 length equals 18 residues. In DNA, the CDR3 is TGTGCCAGCAGCTTCAGGGACAGGGTATATGGACAGGAGGAGGAGCAGTTCTTC. Its translation: CASSFRDRVYGQEEEQFF.